This T cell receptor beta chain is drawn from a study of human T cells and chemical hapten exposure. Study in general: Diphenylcyclopropenone was administered weekly to the scalp of patients throughout the approximately 25-week study.

This sample's time point: pre-sensitization, week 0. Indicated treatment: therapeutic diphenylcyclopropenone sensitization with weekly scalp DPC. Extraction yielded total RNA from whole blood (unfractionated). V lost 6 bases to trimming and J lost 1 base; unmatched junction nucleotides: 9. The CDR3 has 17 amino acids. Germline CDR1 and CDR2: MNHEY and SVGAGI. Authors' methods: TCR counts had a median of 95,638 per sample and spanned roughly 20,000 to 690,600. TCRdb independently ran MiXCR on the RACE reads; one entry per CDR3 protein. The authors' filters were not applied to this entry. The data show about 350,000 distinct CDR3 sequences, with around 5.5% seen just once and about 7.7% held by the top ten.

V and J are TRBV6-5 and TRBJ1-1; TRBD1 aligns across 12 bases. This clonotype was obtained from a woman between 18 and 29 years old with alopecia areata. Some clones in this sample may be carry-over from other donors' samples. This sample comprised whole blood, obtained in connection with sensitization to the hapten diphenylcyclopropenone (DPC). In nucleotides, the CDR3 is TGTGCCAGCAGATCCATAGGGACAGGGGGCGCGAACACTGAAGCTTTCTTT. This sequence encodes CASRSIGTGGANTEAFF.